These 6 T cell receptor beta chains were sequenced from one sample in a study of CD8+ T cells in alopecia areata. Investigators isolated RNA and reverse transcribed it into cDNA to act as the sequencing template. Repertoires were generated with immunoSEQ multiplex PCR, while TCRdb's copy carries only in-frame clones and drops some. The sample lists 100,000 to 150,000 clones, about 49% occurring once. The sequences come from CD8+ T cells sorted from blood, collected at week 0. The source is a human donor with alopecia areata.

The rearrangement joins TRBV13 to TRBJ2-2; 8 nucleotides align to TRBD1. CDR1 is PRHDT, CDR2 FYEKMQ, per germline (reference sequence). CDR3 length: 17 residues. V gave up 5 bases and J gave up 1 base; unmatched junction bases: 9. This CDR3 is CASSQDPGQENTGELFF. CDR3 nucleotides: TGTGCCAGCAGCCAGGATCCGGGACAGGAGAACACCGGGGAGCTGTTTTTT.

The V gene is TRBV25-1, the J gene TRBJ2-2; 7 positions agree with TRBD2. Germline lookup yields CDR1 MGHDK and CDR2 SYGVNS. The CDR3 is 17 amino acids. Trimming at V came to 1 base and at J to 2 bases, leaving 7 bases not matched to a gene. Written as DNA, the CDR3 is TGTGCCAGCAGTGAATTGGGCGCGGGGGTCAACACCGGGGAGCTGTTTTTT. It specifies CASSELGAGVNTGELFF.

V usage is TRBV5-1 and J usage is TRBJ2-5, with a weak D call TRBD2 (6 bases). From germline, CDR1 is SGHRS and CDR2 YFSETQ. V lost 0 bases to trimming and J lost 4 bases, with 16 bases between them. CDR3 size: 16 residues. The CDR3 is CASSLASGGFPETQYF. The CDR3 DNA reads as TGCGCCAGCAGCTTGGCTTCAGGAGGGTTCCCAGAGACCCAGTACTTC.

This clone was counted a few times. V usage is TRBV7-9 and J usage is TRBJ1-2; perhaps TRBD1 as D (5 bases). The CDR3 consists of 14 residues. Germline V gene lookup returns CDR1 SEHNR and CDR2 FQNEAQ (reference sequence). Deletions cut 7 bases from V and 4 bases from J, with 16 bases between. CDR3 loop: CASMDTVSSYGYTF. Here the CDR3 DNA reads TGTGCCAGCATGGACACAGTTTCTAGCTATGGCTACACCTTC.

The rearrangement uses TRBV6-5 and TRBJ2-3, with 7 bases identical to TRBD1. CDR1 and CDR2 (germline): MNHEY, SVGAGI. The V gene end was trimmed by 1 base and the J gene end by 5 bases; junction bases not matched to a gene: 3. This CDR3 region has 14 residues. CDR3 DNA sequence: TGTGCCAGCAGTTACTACCGGGACAGAGATACGCAGTATTTT. Translating it yields CASSYYRDRDTQYF.

This clone occurred a few times. This chain connects TRBV11-2 to TRBJ2-5; possible D gene TRBD2, 6 bases. V lost 5 bases and J lost 5, with 6 bases in between. CDR3 size: 11 residues. Per the germline V gene, CDR1 is SGHAT and CDR2 is FQNNGV. CDR3 loop: CASSRGETQYF. The DNA for the CDR3 is TGTGCCAGCAGCCGGGGGGAGACCCAGTACTTC.